This T cell receptor (beta chain) was retrieved from a study of blood T cells in healthy people across ages. A J-beta primer mix and a sample-barcoded 5' primer were used in a second PCR of about 7 to 12 cycles. TCRdb analysed the 5' RACE reads with MiXCR anew, one entry per CDR3 protein. The table records 700,000 or so distinct CDR3 sequences, around 38% of them present only once. Caucasian individuals from Russia who were healthy and aged roughly 6 to 90 acted as donors. A minimum of 7 million PBMCs was isolated per sample. Trimming removed 6 bases from V and 0 bases from J; junction bases left unmatched: 1. From germline, CDR1 is MNHNS and CDR2 SASEGT. This CDR3 contains 13 residues. This clonotype was observed at least ten times.

The sequence was collected from a man older than 75 in good health. Sequencing used blood. The chain recombines TRBV6-1 with TRBJ2-5, with 7 bases identical to TRBD1. The CDR3 sequence: CASSGTDQETQYF. CDR3 coding DNA: TGTGCCAGCAGCGGGACAGACCAAGAGACCCAGTACTTC.